A single sample gave rise to the 32 T cell receptor beta chains below, sequenced in a study of blood T cell repertoires in COVID-19. Sequencing was performed with immunoSEQ multiplex PCR; in TCRdb, only in-frame clones are kept and a portion is missing. There are 250,000 to 300,000 clones in the sample; about 87% occur only once, and 3.7% lies in the top ten. Sequenced: peripheral blood. The receptors come from a woman aged 40 to 50 with acute or convalescent COVID-19.

This clone counts as medium-sized. V is TRBV7-2 and J is TRBJ2-5, with a possible D match to TRBD1 (6 bases). Trimming left V 5 bases short and J 5 bases short, with 15 bases between. This CDR3 spans 14 amino acids. Germline CDR1 SGHTA, CDR2 FQGNSA. This chain's CDR3 is CASSRDARGETQYF. The CDR3 region has the DNA TGTGCCAGCAGCAGGGACGCGAGGGGGGAGACCCAGTACTTC.

This clone has only one observation. V and J are TRBV10-3 and TRBJ1-2; D might be TRBD1 (5 bases). With 9 bases removed from V and 3 bases from J, the gap between germline ends came to 20 bases. This CDR3 is 15 amino acids long. Germline V gene sequence: CDR1 ENHRY, CDR2 SYGVKD. CDR3 DNA: TGTGCCATTATAGACGTCCCGGGACTTGACTATGGCTACACCTTC. Protein sequence: CAIIDVPGLDYGYTF.

The rearrangement links TRBV6-1 to TRBJ1-2; 9 nucleotides line up with TRBD1. Germline CDR1 is MNHNS and CDR2 is SASEGT. The V and J ends lost 2 bases and 7 bases, in that order; junction bases with no gene match: 11. This CDR3 has 16 amino acids. The chain's CDR3 is CASSEFISGQGSGYTF. CDR3 DNA: TGTGCCAGCAGTGAATTTATCTCGGGACAGGGATCTGGCTACACCTTC.

The chain uses TRBV19 and TRBJ2-3, with 8 bases matching TRBD2. With V trimmed by 3 bases and J by 3 bases, 5 bases remained unmatched. The CDR3 contains 15 residues. Germline CDR1 reads LNHDA; CDR2 reads SQIVND (reference sequence). The CDR3 reads CASSILAGRTDTQYF. CDR3 DNA sequence: TGTGCCAGTAGTATTTTAGCGGGGCGGACAGATACGCAGTATTTT.

V is TRBV24-1 and J is TRBJ1-1; D not certain. This CDR3 has 14 residues. V lost 5 bases, J lost 0 bases, and 9 bases lay in between. Germline V lookup: CDR1 KGHDR, CDR2 SFDVKD. This chain's CDR3 is CATSAPGMNTEAFF. The DNA for the CDR3 is TGTGCCACCAGTGCCCCCGGGATGAACACTGAAGCTTTCTTT.

CDR3 DNA sequence: TGTGCCAGCTCCCCGTATAGCACAGATACGCAGTATTTT. Protein sequence: CASSPYSTDTQYF. The rearrangement joins TRBV18 to TRBJ2-3; D is undetermined. This CDR3 is built from 13 residues. Trimming cost V 6 bases and J 0 bases, with 7 bases left between them. Germline loops: CDR1 KGHSH, CDR2 LQKENI.

The chain combines TRBV6-6 with TRBJ1-6, with 10 nucleotides matching TRBD1. Germline trimming cut 7 bases from V and 8 bases from J; bases unmatched to any gene: 11. The CDR3 loop spans 16 amino acids. Germline V gene lookup returns CDR1 MNHNY and CDR2 SVGAGI (reference sequence). The CDR3 DNA follows: TGTGCCAGCATCGAAGTCTGGGGGACAGGGGATTCACCCCTCCACTTT. Translation gives CASIEVWGTGDSPLHF.

The chain has TRBV29-1 and TRBJ1-2, with D possibly TRBD1 on 6 matching bases. The CDR3 totals 13 residues. V was trimmed by 0 bases and J by 8 bases, leaving 13 bases between them. Per the germline V gene, CDR1 is SQVTM and CDR2 is ANQGSEA. The CDR3 here is CSVEDGGAQGYTF. The CDR3 bases are TGCAGCGTTGAAGATGGGGGGGCGCAAGGCTACACCTTC.

The chain has TRBV10-2 and TRBJ1-5, with 9 bases aligning to TRBD1. V shed 0 bases, J shed 0 bases, and the junction held 12 bases outside the gene matches. CDR3 length: 20 amino acids. CDR1 is WSHSY and CDR2 is SAAADI in the germline V gene. For the CDR3, the DNA is TGCGCCAGCAGTGAGTCGTGGAAAGGGACAGGGCTTTATAGCAATCAGCCCCAGCATTTT. This encodes CASSESWKGTGLYSNQPQHF.

J is TRBJ2-5 and V is TRBV5-4; 9 positions match TRBD1. CDR1 is SGHNT and CDR2 is YYREEE in the germline V gene (reference sequence). The CDR3 has 14 residues. Germline trimming cut 4 bases from V and 5 bases from J; bases unmatched to any gene: 6. The CDR3 sequence: CASSRNRGLETQYF. DNA of the CDR3: TGTGCCAGCAGCCGAAACAGGGGGCTGGAGACCCAGTACTTC. The full variable domain, its missing parts supplied by reference TRBV5-4 and TRBJ2-5, is ETGVTQSPTHLIKTRGQQVTLRCSSQSGHNTVSWYQQALGQGPQFIFQYYREEENGRGNFPPRFSGLQFPNYSSELNVNALELDDSALYLCASSRNRGLETQYFGPGTRLLVL.

The chain links TRBV5-1 to TRBJ2-7; D gene unclear. This CDR3 has 12 amino acids. The germline CDR1 and CDR2 sequences are SGHRS and YFSETQ. Trimming left V 2 bases short and J 3 bases short, with 6 bases between. The CDR3 is CASSFASYEQYV. The CDR3 coding sequence is TGCGCCAGCAGCTTTGCCAGCTACGAGCAGTACGTC.

V is TRBV19 and J is TRBJ1-1; D is uncertain. Germline CDR1 is LNHDA and CDR2 is SQIVND (reference sequence). Deletions cut 3 bases from V and 1 base from J, with 12 bases between. The CDR3 has 15 amino acids. The CDR3: CASSMVTPTNTEAFF. The CDR3 DNA reads TGTGCCAGTAGTATGGTTACACCAACGAACACTGAAGCTTTCTTT. The full variable domain, its missing parts supplied by reference TRBV19 and TRBJ1-1, is DGGITQSPKYLFRKEGQNVTLSCEQNLNHDAMYWYRQDPGQGLRLIYYSQIVNDFQKGDIAEGYSVSREKKESFPLTVTSAQKNPTAFYLCASSMVTPTNTEAFFGQGTRLTVV.

The CDR3 region has the DNA TGTGCCAGCACCGCGACTATCAACTATGGCTACACCTTC. Amino acid sequence: CASTATINYGYTF. The chain has TRBV6-1 and TRBJ1-2; the D is unclear. The CDR3 is 13 amino acids. V lost 7 bases and J lost 2, with 11 bases in between. Per germline, CDR1 MNHNS and CDR2 SASEGT.

The chain carries TRBV6-6 and TRBJ2-1, with 8 bases that match TRBD1. This CDR3 contains 13 residues. CDR1 is MNHNY, CDR2 SVGAGI, per germline (reference sequence). With 7 bases clipped from V and 10 bases from J, the junction kept 9 bases outside the gene matches. The CDR3 DNA is TGTGCCAGCAACGGGCAGGGGGCACGGGAGCAGTTCTTC. As protein: CASNGQGAREQFF.

The genes are TRBV5-4 and TRBJ1-2; D is uncertain. Germline V gene data show CDR1 as SGHNT and CDR2 as YYREEE (reference sequence). The CDR3 spans 14 residues. Trimming shortened V by 4 bases and J by 8 bases, and 18 bases separated the two germline ends. Here the CDR3 reads CASSPPGRGGGYTF. In nucleotides, the CDR3 is TGTGCCAGCAGCCCCCCGGGCCGCGGCGGGGGCTACACCTTC.

The chain employs TRBV25-1 and TRBJ1-2; the D gene is possibly TRBD1 (5 bases). CDR1 is MGHDK, CDR2 SYGVNS, per germline. This CDR3 region has 13 residues. Trimming took 4 bases from V and 6 from J, leaving 12 bases between them. In DNA, the CDR3 is TGTGCCAGCAGTGCCCCTCCCAGGGATGGCTACACCTTC. This encodes CASSAPPRDGYTF.

The V and J genes are TRBV6-1 and TRBJ1-5, with TRBD1 identical over 8 bases. V shed 2 bases, J shed 7 bases, and the junction held 4 bases outside the gene matches. The CDR3 is 14 residues long. Per germline, CDR1 MNHNS and CDR2 SASEGT. CDR3 in DNA: TGTGCCAGCAGTGAAAGGACAGGGTACCAGCCCCAGCATTTT. This codes for CASSERTGYQPQHF.

On this clone itself: In the same sample, other DNA sequences code for this CDR3. The gene calls are TRBV2 and TRBJ1-2; D unclear. The CDR3 runs 12 residues. The V gene's germline CDR1 is SNHLY and CDR2 FYNNEI. Trimming cost V 2 bases and J 5 bases, with 6 bases left between them. The CDR3 is CASSESGYGYTF. The CDR3 coding sequence is TGTGCCAGCAGTGAATCCGGGTATGGCTACACCTTC.

This clone appeared a few times. The CDR3 is CASSETGGAGEKLFF. CDR3 nucleotides: TGTGCCAGCAGCGAGACAGGGGGCGCTGGGGAAAAACTGTTTTTT. The chain couples TRBV5-4 to TRBJ1-4; 10 bases line up with TRBD1. Germline loops: CDR1 SGHNT, CDR2 YYREEE (reference sequence). The junction had 8 bases not matched to a gene; V was cut back by 4 bases and J by 8 bases. This CDR3 is built from 15 residues.

The rearrangement links TRBV7-8 to TRBJ1-2, with D unresolved. The CDR3 loop spans 15 amino acids. Germline V CDR1 and CDR2: SGHVS, FQNEAQ. V lost 6 bases to trimming and J lost 0 bases, with 14 bases between them. The CDR3 loop reads CASRARTGANYGYTF. CDR3 nucleotides: TGTGCCAGCAGGGCGAGGACGGGAGCTAACTATGGCTACACCTTC.

The rearrangement uses TRBV7-6 and TRBJ2-7, with D possibly being TRBD1 (6 bases). The V gene lost 5 bases and the J gene lost 2 bases, with 22 bases spanning the gap. CDR1 and CDR2 (germline): SGHVS, FNYEAQ. The CDR3 covers 17 residues. The CDR3 DNA reads as TGTGCCAGCAGCCTAAGCCCCCTCCGGGACAAGACCTACGAGCAGTACGTC. Protein sequence: CASSLSPLRDKTYEQYV.

The CDR3 nucleotides read TGTGCCAGCCAGAAACCAGTTAATGAAAAACTGTTTTTT. This gives the protein CASQKPVNEKLFF. This rearrangement joins TRBV2 to TRBJ1-4; no clear D gene. V was cut by 8 bases and J by 4 bases, with 11 bases left in between. CDR3 length: 13 residues. Germline loops: CDR1 SNHLY, CDR2 FYNNEI.

This clone was detected only once. The J gene is TRBJ1-1, the V gene TRBV19; D is ambiguous. The V end lost 4 bases, the J end lost 5 bases, and 17 bases lay between the germline ends. CDR3 length equals 15 residues. Germline V CDR1 and CDR2: LNHDA, SQIVND (reference sequence). As DNA, the CDR3 is TGTGCCAGTAGTACCCCCCGTACGTTCACTACTGAAGCTTTCTTT. As protein: CASSTPRTFTTEAFF.

This chain links TRBV7-6 with TRBJ1-4; D is possibly TRBD1 (5 bases). The ends were cut back, 0 bases at V and 7 bases at J, with 12 bases in the middle. Germline CDR1 and CDR2: SGHVS and FNYEAQ. The CDR3 has 15 amino acids. Here the CDR3 reads CASSLAGRDGEKLFF. CDR3 nucleotide sequence: TGTGCCAGCAGCTTAGCTGGGAGGGACGGTGAAAAACTGTTTTTT.

V usage is TRBV30 and J usage is TRBJ2-1; D remains unclear. Germline lookup yields CDR1 GTSNPN and CDR2 SVGIG (reference sequence). V was pared by 1 base and J by 7 bases, with 8 bases between. The CDR3 length is 12 residues. CDR3 DNA sequence: TGTGCCTGGAGTGACCCAACAAATGAGCAGTTCTTC. It translates to CAWSDPTNEQFF.

This sequence joins TRBV9 and TRBJ1-1, with 7 bases matching TRBD1. Germline CDR1 and CDR2: SGDLS and YYNGEE. The V and J ends lost 3 bases and 1 base, in that order; junction bases with no gene match: 3. This CDR3 has 14 residues. The CDR3 nucleotides are TGTGCCAGCAGCGCCAGACAGGGGAACACTGAAGCTTTCTTT. This translates into CASSARQGNTEAFF. Full variable domain (missing parts from reference TRBV9 and TRBJ1-1): DSGVTQTPKHLITATGQRVTLRCSPRSGDLSVYWYQQSLDQGLQFLIQYYNGEERAKGNILERFSAQQFPDLHSELNLSSLELGDSALYFCASSARQGNTEAFFGQGTRLTVV.

The V call is TRBV12-3 or TRBV12-4, the J call TRBJ2-2; D is unclear. The CDR3 is 12 amino acids. The V and J ends lost 3 bases and 8 bases respectively, with 7 bases between them. CDR3 DNA sequence: TGTGCCAGCAGTTTCGGAGAAGGGGAGCTGTTTTTT. It codes for CASSFGEGELFF.

This clone was seen just once. V usage is TRBV11-2 and J usage is TRBJ1-3, with a tentative D call TRBD1 (6 bases). Trimming took off 2 bases at V and 0 bases at J, with 11 bases between the two ends. The CDR3 covers 16 residues. The germline gives CDR1 SGHAT, CDR2 FQNNGV. DNA for the CDR3: TGTGCCAGCAGCTTACTACAGGGTATCTCTGGAAACACCATATATTTT. Residues: CASSLLQGISGNTIYF.

V is TRBV12-3 or TRBV12-4 and J is TRBJ2-3; D perhaps matches TRBD2 (5 bases). The CDR3 extends over 13 amino acids. V lost 6 bases, J lost 2 bases, and 9 bases lay in between. CDR3 residues: CASREGTTDTQYF. Here the CDR3 DNA reads TGTGCCAGCAGAGAGGGAACCACAGATACGCAGTATTTT.

J is TRBJ2-7 and V is TRBV7-2; 8 bases are a match to TRBD2. J gave up 7 bases and V 4 bases, and 9 bases lay outside the gene matches. In germline, CDR1 is SGHTA, CDR2 FQGNSA. CDR3 length: 14 residues. Written as DNA, the CDR3 is TGTGCCAGCAGCTCCCCCGGGGGGGCGGGAGAGCAGTACGTC. Translated, it gives CASSSPGGAGEQYV.

The chain links TRBV6-4 to TRBJ1-5, with D perhaps TRBD1 (6 bases). Germline CDR1 reads MRHNA; CDR2 reads SNTAGT. The CDR3 runs to 11 residues. Deletions cut 7 bases from V and 7 bases from J, with 8 bases between. The chain's CDR3 is CASITGQPQHF. The CDR3 DNA reads TGTGCCAGCATCACAGGGCAGCCCCAGCATTTT.

V usage is TRBV30 and J usage is TRBJ1-2, with 9 bases matching TRBD1. Trimming took 2 bases from V and 5 from J; bases not matched to a gene: 6. This CDR3 has 14 amino acids. Germline V CDR1 and CDR2: GTSNPN, SVGIG (reference sequence). Here the CDR3 DNA reads TGTGCCTGGAGTCCCGGGACAGGGCGGTATGGCTACACCTTC. It yields the protein CAWSPGTGRYGYTF.